The 9 T cell receptor beta chains below were found in one sample sequenced in a study of T-cell reconstitution after alpha-beta-depleted transplantation in children. TCRbeta library preparation incorporated unique molecular identifiers. TCRdb redid the calling of the PCR reads with MiXCR, one entry per CDR3 protein. The sample contains 300,000 or so distinct CDR3 sequences, around 25% of which appear only once. The material sequenced was PBMCs, mostly from graft donor cells, taken 180 days after TCRalphabeta/CD19-depleted stem cell transplant. The source of these receptors is a male patient younger than 18 who had a stem cell transplant for acute lymphoblastic leukemia, so the T cells may come from the graft donor.

This clonotype was counted only a few times. The V gene is TRBV24-1, the J gene TRBJ2-7, with 8 nucleotides matching TRBD1. Germline V CDR1 and CDR2: KGHDR, SFDVKD. The junction had 4 bases not matched to a gene; V was cut back by 3 bases and J by 1 base. The CDR3 runs 15 residues. The DNA of the CDR3 is TGTGCCACCAGTGATCCTACAGGGGGGTCCTACGAGCAGTACTTC. It specifies CATSDPTGGSYEQYF.

This clonotype was detected a few times. J is TRBJ1-1 and V is TRBV6-5; possibly TRBD1 for D (5 bases). Between the trimmed V and J ends, which lost 11 bases and 6 bases, there was a span of 16 bases. This CDR3 has 12 amino acids. In germline, CDR1 is MNHEY, CDR2 SVGAGI. Written as DNA, the CDR3 is TGTGCCGCCAAACGGGACTCCTCTGAAGCTTTCTTT. Its translation: CAAKRDSSEAFF.

The table lists this clonotype with a few counts. This rearrangement joins TRBV12-3 or TRBV12-4 to TRBJ2-2; D might be TRBD2 (6 bases). This CDR3 has 13 residues. Trimming removed 6 bases from V and 7 bases from J, with 12 bases in between. CDR3 residues: CASRVGDFGELFF. The CDR3 nucleotides are TGTGCCAGCAGGGTAGGGGACTTCGGGGAGCTGTTTTTT.

The sample holds many counts of this clonotype. The chain employs TRBV20-1 and TRBJ2-5; D is tentatively TRBD1 or TRBD2 (7 bases each). V shed 3 bases and J shed 7 bases, with 15 bases lying between them. This CDR3 has 13 residues. Germline CDR1 reads DFQATT; CDR2 reads SNEGSKA (reference sequence). Here the CDR3 reads CSASSDREGTQYF. CDR3 DNA: TGCAGTGCTAGTTCCGACAGGGAGGGGACCCAGTACTTC.

This rearrangement joins TRBV20-1 to TRBJ2-2, with a tentative D call TRBD2 (5 bases). V was trimmed by 6 bases and J by 5 bases, leaving 19 bases between them. The CDR3 covers 15 residues. Germline V lookup: CDR1 DFQATT, CDR2 SNEGSKA (reference sequence). CDR3 region: CSAFEGGFGTGELFF. In nucleotides, the CDR3 is TGCAGTGCCTTCGAGGGCGGGTTCGGGACCGGGGAGCTGTTTTTT.

V and J are TRBV18 and TRBJ2-1; weak D call: TRBD2 (5 bases). The germline V gene encodes CDR1 KGHSH and CDR2 LQKENI. V was pared by 5 bases and J by 7 bases, with 9 bases between. This CDR3 is built from 12 residues. The CDR3: CASSGLRNEQFF. The CDR3 DNA reads as TGTGCCAGCTCAGGACTGCGAAATGAGCAGTTCTTC.

The chain links TRBV7-6 to TRBJ2-7; no clear D gene. The CDR3 is 14 residues long. Germline CDR1 and CDR2: SGHVS and FNYEAQ. The V end was cut by 5 bases, the J end by 3 bases, with 14 bases between. The CDR3 region is CASSPGLVYYEQYF. DNA for the CDR3: TGTGCCAGCAGCCCCGGTCTAGTTTACTACGAGCAGTACTTC.

J is TRBJ2-5 and V is TRBV5-1; 7 nucleotides line up with TRBD2. CDR3 size: 15 residues. The germline gives CDR1 SGHRS, CDR2 YFSETQ. V shed 0 bases, J shed 0 bases, and the junction held 2 bases outside the gene matches. CDR3 in DNA: TGCGCCAGCAGCTTGGGCGGGGGATACCAAGAGACCCAGTACTTC. This codes for CASSLGGGYQETQYF. The variable domain in full, with the rest retrieved from reference TRBV5-1 and TRBJ2-5, is KAGVTQTPRYLIKTRGQQVTLSCSPISGHRSVSWYQQTPGQGLQFLFEYFSETQRNKGNFPGRFSGRQFSNSRSEMNVSTLELGDSALYLCASSLGGGYQETQYFGPGTRLLVL.

This clonotype was picked up a small number of times. The rearrangement uses TRBV10-3 and TRBJ2-3, with 8 nucleotides matching TRBD2. Trimming removed 10 bases from V and 3 bases from J; junction bases left unmatched: 9. CDR1 ENHRY and CDR2 SYGVKD come from the germline V gene. The CDR3 consists of 14 residues. As DNA, the CDR3 is TGTGCCAGCCGCGGGAGGCCTTCTACAGATACGCAGTATTTT. It yields the protein CASRGRPSTDTQYF.